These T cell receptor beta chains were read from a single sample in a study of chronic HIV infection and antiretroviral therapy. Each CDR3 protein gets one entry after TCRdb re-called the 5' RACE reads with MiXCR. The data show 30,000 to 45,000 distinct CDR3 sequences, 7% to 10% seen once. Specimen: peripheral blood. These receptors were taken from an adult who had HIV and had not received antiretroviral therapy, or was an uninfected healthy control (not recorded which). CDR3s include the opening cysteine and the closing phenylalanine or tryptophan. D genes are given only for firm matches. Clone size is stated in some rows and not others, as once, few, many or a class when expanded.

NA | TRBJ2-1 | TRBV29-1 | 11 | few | CSVVGGYEQFF | TGCAGCGTTGTTGGGGGATATGAGCAGTTCTTC
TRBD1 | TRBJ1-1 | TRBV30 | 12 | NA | CAWRQGGTEAFF | TGTGCCTGGAGACAGGGGGGCACTGAAGCTTTCTTT
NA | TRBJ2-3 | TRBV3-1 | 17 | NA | CASSQERELAWADTQYF | TGTGCCAGCAGCCAAGAGAGGGAACTAGCATGGGCAGATACGCAGTATTTT
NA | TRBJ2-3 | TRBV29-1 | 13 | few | CSVGRGVTDTQYF | TGCAGCGTTGGAAGGGGGGTAACAGATACGCAGTATTTT
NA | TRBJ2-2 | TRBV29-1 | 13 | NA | CSVLQSGTGELFF | TGCAGCGTTCTTCAGTCAGGGACCGGGGAGCTGTTTTTT
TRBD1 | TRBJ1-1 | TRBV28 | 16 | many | CASWSRQGDQNTEAFF | TGTGCCAGCTGGAGTAGACAGGGGGACCAGAACACTGAAGCTTTCTTT
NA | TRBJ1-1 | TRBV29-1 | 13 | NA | CSDVGPLGTEAFF | TGCAGCGACGTGGGACCTCTGGGCACTGAAGCTTTCTTT
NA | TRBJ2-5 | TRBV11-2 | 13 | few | CASSPDLQETQYF | TGTGCCAGCAGCCCGGACCTTCAAGAGACCCAGTACTTC
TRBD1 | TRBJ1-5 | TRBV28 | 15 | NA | CASSSGQGANQPQHF | TGTGCCAGCAGTTCCGGGCAGGGGGCGAATCAGCCCCAGCATTTT
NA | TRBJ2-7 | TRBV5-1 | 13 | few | CASSGTGADEQYF | TGCGCCAGCAGCGGTACGGGGGCTGACGAGCAGTACTTC
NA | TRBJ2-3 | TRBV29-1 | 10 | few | CSVGEDTQYF | TGCAGCGTTGGTGAAGATACGCAGTATTTT
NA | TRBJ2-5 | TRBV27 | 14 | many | CASSWSRHEETQYF | TGTGCCAGCAGTTGGAGCCGGCACGAAGAGACCCAGTACTTC
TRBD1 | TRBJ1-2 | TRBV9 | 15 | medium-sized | CASSSLTGMNYGYTF | TGTGCCAGCAGCTCATTGACAGGGATGAACTATGGCTACACCTTC
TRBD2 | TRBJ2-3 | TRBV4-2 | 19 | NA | CASSQSPNSGGRAADTQYF | TGTGCCAGCAGCCAATCCCCCAACTCTGGCGGGAGGGCCGCAGATACGCAGTATTTT
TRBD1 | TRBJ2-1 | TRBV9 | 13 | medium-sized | CASSPDRYNEQFF | TGTGCCAGCAGCCCGGACAGGTACAATGAGCAGTTCTTC
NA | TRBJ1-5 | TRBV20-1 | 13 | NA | CSARGRVFQPQHF | TGCAGTGCTAGAGGCAGGGTGTTTCAGCCCCAGCATTTT
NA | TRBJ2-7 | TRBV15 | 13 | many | CATSRGAEGMEYF | TGTGCCACCAGCAGAGGGGCTGAAGGGATGGAGTACTTC
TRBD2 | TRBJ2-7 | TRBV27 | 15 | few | CASRGLAGGPSEQYF | TGTGCCAGCAGGGGACTAGCGGGAGGGCCATCCGAGCAGTACTTC
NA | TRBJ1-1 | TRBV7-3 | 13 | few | CASSVSPNTEAFF | TGTGCCAGCAGCGTCAGTCCGAACACTGAAGCTTTCTTT
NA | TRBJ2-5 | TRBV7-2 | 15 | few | CASSSIFGVEETQYF | TGTGCCAGCAGCTCGATATTTGGGGTGGAAGAGACCCAGTACTTC
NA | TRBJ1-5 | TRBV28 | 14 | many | CASSLLEGVQPQHF | TGTGCCAGCAGTTTATTAGAGGGGGTGCAGCCCCAGCATTTT
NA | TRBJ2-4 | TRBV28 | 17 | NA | CASSFRWDLLAKNIQYF | TGTGCCAGCAGTTTTCGGTGGGACCTACTAGCCAAAAACATTCAGTACTTC
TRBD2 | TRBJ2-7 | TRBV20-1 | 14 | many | CSAPAGVESYEQYF | TGCAGTGCCCCCGCGGGGGTTGAGTCCTACGAGCAGTACTTC
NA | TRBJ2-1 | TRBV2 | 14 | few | CASIAGTTYNEQFF | TGTGCCAGCATAGCCGGGACGACGTACAATGAGCAGTTCTTC
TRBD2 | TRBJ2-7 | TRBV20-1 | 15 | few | CSAREGSGRNYEQYF | TGCAGTGCTAGAGAGGGCAGCGGGAGGAATTACGAGCAGTACTTC
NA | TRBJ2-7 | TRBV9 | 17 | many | CASSVGVGGATTYEQYF | TGTGCCAGCAGCGTAGGGGTTGGGGGCGCAACAACCTACGAGCAGTACTTC
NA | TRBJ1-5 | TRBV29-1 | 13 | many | CSVGAQTNQPQHF | TGCAGCGTTGGGGCACAGACTAATCAGCCCCAGCATTTT
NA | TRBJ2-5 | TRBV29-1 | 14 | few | CSVELGTDQETQYF | TGCAGCGTTGAATTGGGGACGGACCAAGAGACCCAGTACTTC
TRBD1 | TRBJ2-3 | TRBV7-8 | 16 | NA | CASSLWGGQGTDTQYF | TGTGCCAGCAGCTTATGGGGCGGACAGGGCACAGATACGCAGTATTTT
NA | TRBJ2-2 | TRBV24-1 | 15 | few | CATSALNRDAGELFF | TGTGCCACCAGTGCCCTTAACAGGGACGCCGGGGAGCTGTTTTTT
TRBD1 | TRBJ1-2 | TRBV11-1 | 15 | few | CASSGGQGVWDGYTF | TGTGCCAGCAGCGGCGGACAGGGGGTTTGGGATGGCTACACCTTC
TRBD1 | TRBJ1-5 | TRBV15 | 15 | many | CATSKGQGILKPQHF | TGTGCCACCAGCAAGGGACAGGGAATACTCAAGCCCCAGCATTTT
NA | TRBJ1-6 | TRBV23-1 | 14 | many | CASSRSSYNSPLHF | TGCGCCAGCAGTCGGAGCTCCTATAATTCACCCCTCCACTTT
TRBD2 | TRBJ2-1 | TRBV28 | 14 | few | CASSAAGLAYEQFF | TGTGCCAGCAGTGCGGCCGGACTAGCCTATGAGCAGTTCTTC
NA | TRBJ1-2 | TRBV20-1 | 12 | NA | CSAYDRNYGYTF | TGCAGTGCCTACGACAGGAACTATGGCTACACCTTC
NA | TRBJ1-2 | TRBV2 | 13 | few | CASTLRPNYGYTF | TGTGCCAGCACTCTCCGCCCTAACTATGGCTACACCTTC
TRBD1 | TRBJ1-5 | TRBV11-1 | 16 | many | CASSPERDRGNQPQHF | TGTGCCAGCAGCCCAGAGCGGGACAGGGGAAATCAGCCCCAGCATTTT
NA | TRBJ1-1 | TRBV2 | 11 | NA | CASTWEPQAFF | TGTGCCAGCACTTGGGAGCCGCAAGCTTTCTTT
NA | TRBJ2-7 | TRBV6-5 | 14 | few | CASSYNRDTYEQYF | TGTGCCAGCAGTTACAACAGGGACACCTACGAGCAGTACTTC
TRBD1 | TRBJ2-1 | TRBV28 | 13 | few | CASRVRGPGEQFF | TGTGCCAGCAGGGTCAGGGGGCCCGGTGAGCAGTTCTTC
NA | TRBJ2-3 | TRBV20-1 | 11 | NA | CSARRTDTQYF | TGCAGTGCTCGACGGACAGATACGCAGTATTTT
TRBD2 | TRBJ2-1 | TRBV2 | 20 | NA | CASSEDAGTSGGNGNNEQFF | TGTGCCAGCAGTGAAGACGCCGGGACTAGCGGGGGAAACGGTAATAATGAGCAGTTCTTC
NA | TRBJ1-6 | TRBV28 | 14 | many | CASSPGMDNSPLHF | TGTGCCAGCAGTCCCGGGATGGATAATTCACCCCTCCACTTT
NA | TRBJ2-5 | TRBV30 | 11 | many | CAWRTPETQYF | TGTGCCTGGAGAACCCCTGAGACCCAGTACTTC
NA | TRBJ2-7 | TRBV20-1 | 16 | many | CSARDSGETLNYEQYF | TGCAGTGCTAGAGATTCTGGGGAGACGCTGAACTACGAGCAGTACTTC
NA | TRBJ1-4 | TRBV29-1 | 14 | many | CSVSTDATNEKLFF | TGCAGCGTGAGCACTGACGCAACTAATGAAAAACTGTTTTTT
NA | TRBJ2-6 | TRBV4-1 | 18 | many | CASSQGYTFSSGANVLTF | TGCGCCAGCAGCCAAGGGTACACTTTTAGCTCTGGGGCCAACGTCCTGACTTTC
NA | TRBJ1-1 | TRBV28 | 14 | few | CASSFEGGVTEAFF | TGTGCCAGCAGTTTTGAGGGGGGTGTGACTGAAGCTTTCTTT
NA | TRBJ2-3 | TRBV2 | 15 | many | CASRSRSEGTDTQYF | TGTGCCAGCAGAAGTAGGTCGGAAGGCACAGATACGCAGTATTTT